This entry lists 13 T cell receptor beta chains sequenced from one sample in a study of Ad26.COV2.S vaccination and SARS-CoV-2 variants. Clones were sequenced by immunoSEQ multiplex PCR, and TCRdb holds only the in-frame ones, with some missing. The data show approximately 300,000 clones, 70% to 90% seen once. Regarding treatment: around 19 received Ad26.COV2.S at low or high dose, single or two shots; about five received placebo; per-sample allocation not given. The samples were gathered on day 63 after the first injection of vaccine or placebo. The input for sequencing was peripheral blood, taken in a trial of Ad26.COV2.S vaccine versus placebo. These receptor sequences come from a person aged 18-65 years who received the Ad26.COV2.S COVID-19 vaccine or a placebo.

The chain is built from TRBV6-5 and TRBJ2-2; perhaps TRBD2 as D (5 bases). The CDR3 covers 13 residues. V was cut by 5 bases and J by 5 bases, with 9 bases left in between. The germline CDR1 and CDR2 sequences are MNHEY and SVGAGI. The CDR3 is CASSPGGTGELFF. The CDR3 DNA reads TGTGCCAGCAGTCCAGGAGGTACCGGGGAGCTGTTTTTT.

The gene calls are TRBV5-1 and TRBJ1-4, with D tentatively TRBD1 (6 bases). The length of the CDR3 is 16 residues. V was trimmed by 5 bases and J by 0 bases, leaving 14 bases between them. Germline V gene sequence: CDR1 SGHRS, CDR2 YFSETQ. CDR3 in amino acids: CASRRTDVATNEKLFF. CDR3 bases: TGCGCCAGCAGGCGGACAGATGTTGCAACTAATGAAAAACTGTTTTTT.

The rearrangement uses TRBV18 and TRBJ1-1; D unclear. CDR1 and CDR2 (germline): KGHSH, LQKENI. The ends were cut back, 5 bases at V and 3 bases at J, with 13 bases in the middle. The CDR3 is made up of 14 amino acids. The CDR3 DNA reads TGTGCCAGCTCATCACGGGCCGACTACACTGAAGCTTTCTTT. Translation: CASSSRADYTEAFF.

The rearrangement joins TRBV28 to TRBJ1-5; D gene uncertain. With 6 bases removed from V and 7 bases from J, the gap between germline ends came to 19 bases. The germline CDR1 and CDR2 sequences are MDHEN and SYDVKM. CDR3 length equals 15 residues. This CDR3 is CASSPRRVSRQPQHF. The CDR3, as DNA: TGTGCCAGCAGCCCGCGGCGGGTTTCGCGGCAGCCCCAGCATTTT.

The chain combines TRBV4-3 with TRBJ2-7; D unclear. Per the germline V gene, CDR1 is LGHNA and CDR2 is YSLEER. Trimming stripped 1 base from V and 2 bases from J, with 12 bases between. CDR3 size: 15 residues. The CDR3 DNA sequence: TGCGCCAGCAGCCAAGCAGCCGACGGAACCTACGAGCAGTACTTC. Translation gives CASSQAADGTYEQYF.

The chain uses TRBV7-8 and TRBJ2-3; D tentatively fits TRBD1 or TRBD2 (5 bases each). This CDR3 has 15 residues. CDR1 SGHVS and CDR2 FQNEAQ come from the germline V gene. The V and J ends lost 3 bases and 3 bases respectively, with 13 bases between them. This CDR3 is CASSFERGETDTQYF. The CDR3 coding sequence is TGTGCCAGCAGCTTTGAACGGGGCGAGACAGATACGCAGTATTTT.

The genes are TRBV25-1 and TRBJ1-5; D is perhaps TRBD1 (6 bases). The V end lost 7 bases, the J end lost 6 bases, and 19 bases lay between the germline ends. The germline V gene encodes CDR1 MGHDK and CDR2 SYGVNS. CDR3 length equals 15 residues. The CDR3 protein is CASTLANRESQPQHF. The DNA for the CDR3 is TGTGCCAGCACCCTAGCAAACAGGGAGAGTCAGCCCCAGCATTTT. The full variable domain, rest sourced from reference TRBV25-1 and TRBJ1-5, is EADIYQTPRYLVIGTGKKITLECSQTMGHDKMYWYQQDPGMELHLIHYSYGVNSTEKGDLSSESTVSRIRTEHFPLTLESARPSHTSQYLCASTLANRESQPQHFGDGTRLSIL.

The V gene is TRBV30, the J gene TRBJ2-5, with 9 bases aligning to TRBD1. The ends lost 2 bases at V and 5 bases at J; junction bases unmatched: 6. The germline gives CDR1 GTSNPN, CDR2 SVGIG (reference sequence). The CDR3 has 14 residues. CDR3 protein: CAWSRDRGWETQYF. CDR3 in DNA: TGTGCCTGGAGTCGAGACAGGGGGTGGGAGACCCAGTACTTC.

The chain joins TRBV21-1 to TRBJ1-3; the D call in the table, TRBD1, was not verified against the DNA. TRBV21-1 is reported as a pseudogene. The CDR3 runs 22 residues. CDR3 bases: TGTGCCAGCAGCAATTGGAGTCATAACGGACAGGCACTAAGTCGCTCTGGAAACACCATATATTTT. This sequence encodes CASSNWSHNGQALSRSGNTIYF.

The CDR3 sequence: CASSFQTGLSYEQYF. The DNA for the CDR3 is TGTGCCAGCAGCTTCCAGACAGGGCTCTCCTACGAGCAGTACTTC. The chain links TRBV7-2 to TRBJ2-7, with 7 bases lining up with TRBD1. CDR1 SGHTA and CDR2 FQGNSA come from the germline V gene. The CDR3 contains 15 residues. V lost 3 bases to trimming and J lost 0 bases; unmatched junction nucleotides: 5. Together with reference TRBV7-2 and TRBJ2-7, the CDR3 gives the full variable domain: GAGVSQSPSNKVTEKGKDVELRCDPISGHTALYWYRQSLGQGLEFLIYFQGNSAPDKSGLPSDRFSAERTGGSVSTLTIQRTQQEDSAVYLCASSFQTGLSYEQYFGPGTRLTVT.

This clone was detected only once. The rearrangement joins TRBV2 to TRBJ2-1; 10 nucleotides match TRBD1. CDR1 and CDR2 (germline): SNHLY, FYNNEI. The CDR3 runs 15 residues. The V segment lost 5 bases and the J segment 0 bases; nucleotides outside the gene matches: 1. The CDR3 DNA reads TGTGCCAGCAGTCGGGACAGGGGCTCCTACAATGAGCAGTTCTTC. Protein: CASSRDRGSYNEQFF.

The table lists this clone with a count of one. This chain links TRBV10-3 with TRBJ2-3; D may be TRBD1 or TRBD2 (6 bases each). The V end lost 3 bases, the J end lost 4 bases, and 20 bases lay between the germline ends. This CDR3 has 17 residues. Germline-derived CDR1 and CDR2 are ENHRY and SYGVKD. The CDR3 DNA is TGTGCCATCAGTGAAAGCCGGGGGCATAGCTTTTCAGATACGCAGTATTTT. Protein: CAISESRGHSFSDTQYF.

This clone was recorded only once. The V call is TRBV11-2, the J call TRBJ1-2, with TRBD1 as a possible D gene (5 bases). The CDR3 length is 14 residues. Germline loops: CDR1 SGHAT, CDR2 FQNNGV. Trimming pared 1 base from V and 4 bases from J, leaving 10 bases between. The CDR3 region is CASSLVPGSYGYTF. CDR3 coding DNA: TGTGCCAGCAGCTTAGTCCCAGGGAGCTATGGCTACACCTTC.